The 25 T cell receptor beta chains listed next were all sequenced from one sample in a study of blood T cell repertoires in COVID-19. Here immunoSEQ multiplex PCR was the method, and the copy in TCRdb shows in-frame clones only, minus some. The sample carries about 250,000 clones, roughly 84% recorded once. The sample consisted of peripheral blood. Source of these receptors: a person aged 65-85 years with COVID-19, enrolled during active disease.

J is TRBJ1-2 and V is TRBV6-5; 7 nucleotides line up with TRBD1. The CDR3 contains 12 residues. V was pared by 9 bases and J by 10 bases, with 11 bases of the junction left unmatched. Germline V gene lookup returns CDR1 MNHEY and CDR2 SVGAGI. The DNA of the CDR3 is TGTGCCAGTTCCGGGACAGCAGTTAACTACACCTTC. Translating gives CASSGTAVNYTF.

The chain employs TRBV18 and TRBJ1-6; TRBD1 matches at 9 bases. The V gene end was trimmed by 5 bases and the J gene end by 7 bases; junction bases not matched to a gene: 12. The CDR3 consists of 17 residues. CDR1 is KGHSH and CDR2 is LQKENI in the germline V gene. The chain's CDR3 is CASSAGGTGQWNSPLHF. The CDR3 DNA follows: TGTGCCAGCTCAGCCGGAGGGACAGGGCAATGGAATTCACCCCTCCACTTT.

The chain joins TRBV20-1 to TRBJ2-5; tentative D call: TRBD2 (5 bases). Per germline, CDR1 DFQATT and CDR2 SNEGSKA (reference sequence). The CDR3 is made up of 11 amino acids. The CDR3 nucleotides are TGCAGCCTCGGAGGACAAGAGACCCAGTACTTC. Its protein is CSLGGQETQYF.

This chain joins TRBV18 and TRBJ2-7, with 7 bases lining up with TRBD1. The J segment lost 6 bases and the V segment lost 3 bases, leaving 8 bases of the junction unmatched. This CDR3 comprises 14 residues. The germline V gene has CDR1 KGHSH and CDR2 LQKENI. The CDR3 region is CASSPDRSPSEQYF. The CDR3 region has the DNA TGTGCCAGCTCACCGGACAGGTCACCTAGCGAGCAGTACTTC.

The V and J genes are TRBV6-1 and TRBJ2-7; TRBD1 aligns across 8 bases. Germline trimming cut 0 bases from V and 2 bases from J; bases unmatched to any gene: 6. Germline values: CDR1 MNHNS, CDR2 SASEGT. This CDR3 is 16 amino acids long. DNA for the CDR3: TGTGCCAGCAGTGAAGCGAGCCAGGGGGCTCCCTACGAGCAGTACTTC. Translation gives CASSEASQGAPYEQYF.

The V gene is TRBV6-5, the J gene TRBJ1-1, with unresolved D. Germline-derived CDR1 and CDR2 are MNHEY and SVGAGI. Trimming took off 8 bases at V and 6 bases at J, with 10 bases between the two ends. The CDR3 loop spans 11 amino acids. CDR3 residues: CASGGYAEAFF. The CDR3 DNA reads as TGTGCCAGCGGAGGATATGCTGAAGCTTTCTTT.

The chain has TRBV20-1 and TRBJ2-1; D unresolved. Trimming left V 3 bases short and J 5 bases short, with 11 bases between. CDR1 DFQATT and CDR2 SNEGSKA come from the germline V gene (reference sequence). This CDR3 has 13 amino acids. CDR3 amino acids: CSASNPTDNEQFF. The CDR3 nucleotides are TGCAGTGCTAGTAACCCAACAGACAATGAGCAGTTCTTC.

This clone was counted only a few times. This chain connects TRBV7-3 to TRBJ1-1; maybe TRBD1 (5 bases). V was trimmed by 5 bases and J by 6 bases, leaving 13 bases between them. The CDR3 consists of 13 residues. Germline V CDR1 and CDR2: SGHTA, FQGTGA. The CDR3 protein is CASSTPGGAEAFF. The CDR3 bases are TGTGCCAGCAGCACCCCGGGGGGGGCTGAAGCTTTCTTT.

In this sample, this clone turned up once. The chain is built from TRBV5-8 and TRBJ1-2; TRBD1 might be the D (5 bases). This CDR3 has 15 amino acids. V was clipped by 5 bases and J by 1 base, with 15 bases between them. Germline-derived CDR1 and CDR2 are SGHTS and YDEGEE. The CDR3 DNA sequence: TGTGCCAGCAGACCTCAGGACATCGTTAACTATGGCTACACCTTC. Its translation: CASRPQDIVNYGYTF. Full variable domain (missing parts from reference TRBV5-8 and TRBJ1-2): EAGVTQSPTHLIKTRGQQATLRCSPISGHTSVYWYQQALGLGLQFLLWYDEGEERNRGNFPPRFSGRQFPNYSSELNVNALELEDSALYLCASRPQDIVNYGYTFGSGTRLTVV.

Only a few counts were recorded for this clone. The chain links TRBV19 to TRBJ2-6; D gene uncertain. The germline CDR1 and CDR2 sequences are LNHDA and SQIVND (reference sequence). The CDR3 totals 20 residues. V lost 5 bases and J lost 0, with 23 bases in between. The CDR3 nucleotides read TGTGCCAGTAGTGGATCCCTTTACCGAGGTTTGGCCTCTGGGGCCAACGTCCTGACTTTC. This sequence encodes CASSGSLYRGLASGANVLTF.

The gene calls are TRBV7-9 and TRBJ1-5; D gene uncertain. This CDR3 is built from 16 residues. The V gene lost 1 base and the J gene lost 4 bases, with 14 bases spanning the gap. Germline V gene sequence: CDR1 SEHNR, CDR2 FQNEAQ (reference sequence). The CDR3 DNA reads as TGTGCCAGCAGCTTAGTTGTTGGGCAATTAAATCAGCCCCAGCATTTT. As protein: CASSLVVGQLNQPQHF. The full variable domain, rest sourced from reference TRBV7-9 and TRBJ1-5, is DTGVSQNPRHKITKRGQNVTFRCDPISEHNRLYWYRQTLGQGPEFLTYFQNEAQLEKSRLLSDRFSAERPKGSFSTLEIQRTEQGDSAMYLCASSLVVGQLNQPQHFGDGTRLSIL.

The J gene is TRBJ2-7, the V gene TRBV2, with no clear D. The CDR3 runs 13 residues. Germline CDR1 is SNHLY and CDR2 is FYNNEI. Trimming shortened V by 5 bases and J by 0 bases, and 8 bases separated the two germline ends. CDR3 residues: CASSSSSSYEQYF. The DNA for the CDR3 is TGTGCCAGCAGTTCTAGTTCCTCCTACGAGCAGTACTTC.

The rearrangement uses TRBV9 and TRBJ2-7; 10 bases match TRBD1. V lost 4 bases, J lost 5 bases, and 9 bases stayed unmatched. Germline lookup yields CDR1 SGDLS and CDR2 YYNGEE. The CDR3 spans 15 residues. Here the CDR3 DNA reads TGTGCCAGCAGCCCGCGCCACGGGACAGGGGACGAGCAGTACTTC. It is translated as CASSPRHGTGDEQYF.

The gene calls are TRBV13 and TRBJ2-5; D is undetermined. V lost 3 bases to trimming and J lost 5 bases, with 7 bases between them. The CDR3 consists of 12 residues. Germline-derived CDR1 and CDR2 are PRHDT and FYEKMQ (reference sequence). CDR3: CASSLFEETQYF. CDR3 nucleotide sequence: TGTGCCAGCAGCTTGTTTGAGGAGACCCAGTACTTC.

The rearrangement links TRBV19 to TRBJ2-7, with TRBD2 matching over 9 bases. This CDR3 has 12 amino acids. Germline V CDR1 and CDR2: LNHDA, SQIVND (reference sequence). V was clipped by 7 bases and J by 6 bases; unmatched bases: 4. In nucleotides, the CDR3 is TGTGCCAGTACTAGCGGGGCTCGCGAGCAGTACTTC. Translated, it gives CASTSGAREQYF.

CDR3 in amino acids: CASSLWAPTGQGDGYTF. DNA of the CDR3: TGTGCCAGCAGTTTATGGGCTCCGACAGGTCAGGGCGATGGCTACACCTTC. V and J are TRBV27 and TRBJ1-2; tentative D call: TRBD1 (6 bases). Germline values: CDR1 MNHEY, CDR2 SMNVEV (reference sequence). V was clipped by 1 base and J by 6 bases, with 21 bases between them. The CDR3 totals 17 residues.

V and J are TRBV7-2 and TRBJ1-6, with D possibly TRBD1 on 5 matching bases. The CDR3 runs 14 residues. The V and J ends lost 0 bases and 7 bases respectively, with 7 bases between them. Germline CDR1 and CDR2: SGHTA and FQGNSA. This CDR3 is CASSLAGGNSPLHF. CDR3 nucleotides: TGTGCCAGCAGCTTAGCGGGGGGGAATTCACCCCTCCACTTT. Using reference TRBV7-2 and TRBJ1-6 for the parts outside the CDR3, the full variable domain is GAGVSQSPSNKVTEKGKDVELRCDPISGHTALYWYRQSLGQGLEFLIYFQGNSAPDKSGLPSDRFSAERTGGSVSTLTIQRTQQEDSAVYLCASSLAGGNSPLHFGNGTRLTVT.

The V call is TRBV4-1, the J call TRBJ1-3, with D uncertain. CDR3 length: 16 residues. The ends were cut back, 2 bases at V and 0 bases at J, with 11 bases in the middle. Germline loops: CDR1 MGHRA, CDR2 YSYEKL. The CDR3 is CASSQQRLSSGNTIYF. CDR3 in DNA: TGCGCCAGCAGCCAACAGAGGTTAAGCTCTGGAAACACCATATATTTT.

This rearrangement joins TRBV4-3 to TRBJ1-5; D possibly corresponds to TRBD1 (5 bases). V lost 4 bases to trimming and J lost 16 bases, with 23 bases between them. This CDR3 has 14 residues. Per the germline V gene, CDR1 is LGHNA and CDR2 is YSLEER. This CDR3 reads CASSPQLGGNPPHF. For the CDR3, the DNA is TGCGCCAGCAGCCCTCAGCTCGGGGGGAACCCCCCTCATTTT.

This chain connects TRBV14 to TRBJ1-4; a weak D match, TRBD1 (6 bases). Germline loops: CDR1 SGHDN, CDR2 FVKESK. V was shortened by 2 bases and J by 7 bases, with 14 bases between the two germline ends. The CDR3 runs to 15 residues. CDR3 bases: TGTGCCAGCAGCCAAAACCAGGGGTCTGGTGAAAAACTGTTTTTT. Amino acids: CASSQNQGSGEKLFF.

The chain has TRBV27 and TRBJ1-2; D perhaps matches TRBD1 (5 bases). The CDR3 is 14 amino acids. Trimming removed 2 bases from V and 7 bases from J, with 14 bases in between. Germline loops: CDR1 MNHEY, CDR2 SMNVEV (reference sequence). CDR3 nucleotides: TGTGCCAGCAGTTTAGGTGCAGGGTCGGTTGGCTACACCTTC. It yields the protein CASSLGAGSVGYTF.

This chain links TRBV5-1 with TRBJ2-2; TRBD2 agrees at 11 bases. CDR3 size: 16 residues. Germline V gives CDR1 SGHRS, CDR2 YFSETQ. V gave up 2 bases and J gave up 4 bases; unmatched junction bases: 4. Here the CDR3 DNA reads TGCGCCAGCAGCTTTGGTAGCGGGAGGGCCACCGGGGAGCTGTTTTTT. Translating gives CASSFGSGRATGELFF.

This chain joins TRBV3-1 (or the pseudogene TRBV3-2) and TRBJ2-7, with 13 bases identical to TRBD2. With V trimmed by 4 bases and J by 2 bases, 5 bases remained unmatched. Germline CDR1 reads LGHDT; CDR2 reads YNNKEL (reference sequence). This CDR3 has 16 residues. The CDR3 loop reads CASSPHTSGGAYEQYF. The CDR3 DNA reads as TGTGCCAGCAGCCCACACACTAGCGGGGGGGCCTACGAGCAGTACTTC.

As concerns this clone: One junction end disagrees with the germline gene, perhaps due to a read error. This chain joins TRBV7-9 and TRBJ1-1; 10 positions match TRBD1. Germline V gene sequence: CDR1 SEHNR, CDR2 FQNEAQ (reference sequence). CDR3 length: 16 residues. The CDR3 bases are TGTGCCAGCAGCTACCGACAGGGGGCATTGGACACTGGAGCTTTCTTT. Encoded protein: CASSYRQGALDTGAFF.

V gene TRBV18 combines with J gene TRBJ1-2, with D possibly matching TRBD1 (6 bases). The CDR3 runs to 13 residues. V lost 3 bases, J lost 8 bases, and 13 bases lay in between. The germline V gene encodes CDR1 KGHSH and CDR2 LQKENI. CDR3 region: CASSPLQGEGYTF. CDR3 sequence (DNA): TGTGCCAGCTCACCCCTACAGGGTGAGGGCTACACCTTC.